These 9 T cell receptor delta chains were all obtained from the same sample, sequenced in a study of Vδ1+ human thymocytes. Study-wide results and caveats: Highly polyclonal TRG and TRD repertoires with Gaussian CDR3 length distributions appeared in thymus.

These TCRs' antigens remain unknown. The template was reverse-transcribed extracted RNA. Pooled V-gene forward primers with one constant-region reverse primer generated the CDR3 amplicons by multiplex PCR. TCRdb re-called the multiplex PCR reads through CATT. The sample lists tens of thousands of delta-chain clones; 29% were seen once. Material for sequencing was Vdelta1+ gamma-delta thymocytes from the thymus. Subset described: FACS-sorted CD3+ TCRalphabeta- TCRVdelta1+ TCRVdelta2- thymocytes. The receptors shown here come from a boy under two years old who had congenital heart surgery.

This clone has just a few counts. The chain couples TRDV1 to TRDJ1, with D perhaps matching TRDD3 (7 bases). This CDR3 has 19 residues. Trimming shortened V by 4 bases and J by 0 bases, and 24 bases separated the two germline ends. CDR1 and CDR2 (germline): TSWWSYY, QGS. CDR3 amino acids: CALGVHFLLGVPYTDKLIF. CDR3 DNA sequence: TGTGCTCTTGGGGTTCACTTCCTCCTGGGGGTCCCGTACACCGATAAACTCATCTTT.

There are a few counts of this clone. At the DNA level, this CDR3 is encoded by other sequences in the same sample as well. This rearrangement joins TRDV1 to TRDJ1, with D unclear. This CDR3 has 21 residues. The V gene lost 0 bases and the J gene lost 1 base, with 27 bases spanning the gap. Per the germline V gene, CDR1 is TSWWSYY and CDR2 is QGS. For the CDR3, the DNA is TGTGCTCTTGGGGAACTAGTCCCCGGGAGGCTAGAGGTGGGCCCCACCGATAAACTCATCTTT. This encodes CALGELVPGRLEVGPTDKLIF.

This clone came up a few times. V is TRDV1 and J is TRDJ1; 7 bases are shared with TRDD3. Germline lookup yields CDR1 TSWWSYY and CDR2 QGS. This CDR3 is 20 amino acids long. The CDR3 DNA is TGTGCCTATTGCCGGGAGGATCTGGGGGGACTCCCCAGGTACACCGATAAACTCATCTTT. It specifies CAYCREDLGGLPRYTDKLIF.

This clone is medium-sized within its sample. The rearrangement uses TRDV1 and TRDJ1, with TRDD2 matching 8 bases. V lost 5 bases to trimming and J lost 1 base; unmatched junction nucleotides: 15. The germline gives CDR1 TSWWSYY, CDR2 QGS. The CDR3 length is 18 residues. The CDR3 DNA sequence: TGTGCTCTTGGGATACGGCTTCCTACCGTTCTCCGCACCGATAAACTCATCTTT. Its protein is CALGIRLPTVLRTDKLIF.

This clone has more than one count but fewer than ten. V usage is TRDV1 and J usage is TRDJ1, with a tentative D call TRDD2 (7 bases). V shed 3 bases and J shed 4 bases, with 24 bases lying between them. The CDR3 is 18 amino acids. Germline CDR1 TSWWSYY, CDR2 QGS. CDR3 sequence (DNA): TGTGCTCTTGGGGATGGGCCTTCCTTAAGATACGCCCGCGATAAACTCATCTTT. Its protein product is CALGDGPSLRYARDKLIF.

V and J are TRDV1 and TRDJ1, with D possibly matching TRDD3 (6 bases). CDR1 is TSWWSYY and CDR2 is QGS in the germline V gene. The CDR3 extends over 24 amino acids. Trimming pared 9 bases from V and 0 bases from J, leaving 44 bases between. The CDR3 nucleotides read TGTGCTCTCCAGGGAACCCCCCTCCCAGGACTTATTTGTTCCCGGGGGACCTACACCGATAAACTCATCTTT. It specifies CALQGTPLPGLICSRGTYTDKLIF.

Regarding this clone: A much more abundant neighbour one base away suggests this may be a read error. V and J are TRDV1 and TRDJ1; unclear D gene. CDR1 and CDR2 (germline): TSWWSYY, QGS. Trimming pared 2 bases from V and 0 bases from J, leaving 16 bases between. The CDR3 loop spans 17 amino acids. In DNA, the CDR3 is TGTGCTCTTGGGGAAAATCACCAATCCACACACACCGATAAACTCATCTTT. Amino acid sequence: CALGENHQSTHTDKLIF.

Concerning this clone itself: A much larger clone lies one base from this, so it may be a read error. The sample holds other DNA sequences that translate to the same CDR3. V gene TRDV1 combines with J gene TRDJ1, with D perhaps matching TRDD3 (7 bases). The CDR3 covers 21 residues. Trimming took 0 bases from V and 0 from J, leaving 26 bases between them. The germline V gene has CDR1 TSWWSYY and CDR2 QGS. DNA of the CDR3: TGTGCTCTTGGGGAACTAGGGGTCCTACTGGGGATAAGGCCGTACACCGATAAACTCATCTTT. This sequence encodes CALGELGVLLGIRPYTDKLIF.

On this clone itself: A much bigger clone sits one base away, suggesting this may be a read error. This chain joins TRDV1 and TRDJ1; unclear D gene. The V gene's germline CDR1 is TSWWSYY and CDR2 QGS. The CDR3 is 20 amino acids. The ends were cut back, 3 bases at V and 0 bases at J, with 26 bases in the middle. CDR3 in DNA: TGTGCTCTTGGGGATCCCTCACCCCCGTCCCGGTACCTGTACACCGATAAACTCATCTTT. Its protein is CALGDPSPPSRYLYTDKLIF.